This T cell receptor beta chain was identified during a study of blood T cells in healthy people across ages. Trimming took off 0 bases at V and 5 bases at J, with 17 bases between the two ends. This CDR3 is 17 amino acids long. Germline loops: CDR1 MNHEY, CDR2 SVGEGT. Primed by a sample-barcoded 5' primer and a J-beta primer mix, a second PCR proceeded for about 7 to 11 cycles. Using its own MiXCR run on the 5' RACE reads, TCRdb lists one record per CDR3 protein. The profile shows more than 700,000 distinct CDR3 sequences, less than 60% of them singletons. The V and J genes are TRBV6-2 or TRBV6-3 and TRBJ1-5; D is undetermined. The sequenced sample was blood. The source of this sequence is an elderly man in good health. The CDR3 sequence is CASSYSTGLQKDQPQHF. The CDR3 nucleotides read TGTGCCAGCAGTTACTCCACCGGGCTCCAAAAGGATCAGCCCCAGCATTTT.